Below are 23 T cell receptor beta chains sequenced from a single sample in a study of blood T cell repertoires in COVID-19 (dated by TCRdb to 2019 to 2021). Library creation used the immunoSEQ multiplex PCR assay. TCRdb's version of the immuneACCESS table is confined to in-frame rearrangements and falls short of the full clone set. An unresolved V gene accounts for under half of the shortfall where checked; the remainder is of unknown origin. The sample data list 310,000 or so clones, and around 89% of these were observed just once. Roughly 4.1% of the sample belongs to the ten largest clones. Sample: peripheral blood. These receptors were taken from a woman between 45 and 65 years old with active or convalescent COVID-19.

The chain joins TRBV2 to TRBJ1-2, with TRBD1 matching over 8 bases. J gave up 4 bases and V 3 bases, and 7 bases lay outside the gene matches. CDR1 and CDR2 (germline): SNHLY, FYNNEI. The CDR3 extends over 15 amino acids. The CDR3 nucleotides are TGTGCCAGCAGTGAGCCGACAGGGGTGGTCTATGGCTACACCTTC. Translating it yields CASSEPTGVVYGYTF.

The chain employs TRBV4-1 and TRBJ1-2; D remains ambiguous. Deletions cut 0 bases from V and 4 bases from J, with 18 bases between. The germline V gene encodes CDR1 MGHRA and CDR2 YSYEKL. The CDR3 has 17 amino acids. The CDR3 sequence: CASSQDQSLPGSYGYTF. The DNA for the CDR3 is TGCGCCAGCAGCCAAGATCAATCCTTGCCAGGATCCTATGGCTACACCTTC.

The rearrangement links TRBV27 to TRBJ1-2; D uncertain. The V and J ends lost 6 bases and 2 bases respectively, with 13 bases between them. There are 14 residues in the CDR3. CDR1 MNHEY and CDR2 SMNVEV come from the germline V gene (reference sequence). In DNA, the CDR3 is TGTGCCAGCAGCTCTCGGGCGGGGAACTATGGCTACACCTTC. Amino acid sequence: CASSSRAGNYGYTF.

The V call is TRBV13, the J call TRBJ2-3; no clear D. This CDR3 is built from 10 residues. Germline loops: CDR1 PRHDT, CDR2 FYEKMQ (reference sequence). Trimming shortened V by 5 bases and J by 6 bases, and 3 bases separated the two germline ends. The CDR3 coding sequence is TGTGCCAGCAGCCATGATACGCAGTATTTT. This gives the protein CASSHDTQYF.

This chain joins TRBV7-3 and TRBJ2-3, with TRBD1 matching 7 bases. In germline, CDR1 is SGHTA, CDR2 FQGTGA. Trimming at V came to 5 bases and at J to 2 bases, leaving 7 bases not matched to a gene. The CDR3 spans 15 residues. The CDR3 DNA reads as TGTGCCAGCAGCCAACAGGGGACCAACACAGATACGCAGTATTTT. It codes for CASSQQGTNTDTQYF. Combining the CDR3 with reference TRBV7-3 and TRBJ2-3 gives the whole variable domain GAGVSQTPSNKVTEKGKYVELRCDPISGHTALYWYRQSLGQGPEFLIYFQGTGAADDSGLPNDRFFAVRPEGSVSTLKIQRTERGDSAVYLCASSQQGTNTDTQYFGPGTRLTVL.

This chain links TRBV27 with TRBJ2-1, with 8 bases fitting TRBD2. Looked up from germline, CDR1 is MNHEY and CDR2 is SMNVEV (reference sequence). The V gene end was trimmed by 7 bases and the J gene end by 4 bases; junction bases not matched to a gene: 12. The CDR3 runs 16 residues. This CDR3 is CASTPAIAGPYNEQFF. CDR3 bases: TGTGCCAGCACCCCGGCGATAGCGGGGCCTTACAATGAGCAGTTCTTC.

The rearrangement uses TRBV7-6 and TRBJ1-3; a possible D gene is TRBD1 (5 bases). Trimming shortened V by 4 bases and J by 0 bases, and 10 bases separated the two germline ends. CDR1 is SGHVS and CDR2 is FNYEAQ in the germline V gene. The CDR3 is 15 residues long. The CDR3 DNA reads TGTGCCAGCAGCTCCCTCGACAGCTCTGGAAACACCATATATTTT. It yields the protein CASSSLDSSGNTIYF.

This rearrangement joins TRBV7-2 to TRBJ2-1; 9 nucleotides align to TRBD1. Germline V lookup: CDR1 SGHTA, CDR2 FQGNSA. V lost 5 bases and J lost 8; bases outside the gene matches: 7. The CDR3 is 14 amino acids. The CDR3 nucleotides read TGTGCCAGCAGCCCTTGGACAGGGGACTATGAGCAGTTCTTC. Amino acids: CASSPWTGDYEQFF.

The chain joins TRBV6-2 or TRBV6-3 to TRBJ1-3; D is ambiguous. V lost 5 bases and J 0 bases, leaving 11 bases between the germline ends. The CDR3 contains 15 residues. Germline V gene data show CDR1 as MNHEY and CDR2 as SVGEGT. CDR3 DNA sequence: TGTGCCAGCAGTCAGACATATCGCTCTGGAAACACCATATATTTT. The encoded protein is CASSQTYRSGNTIYF.

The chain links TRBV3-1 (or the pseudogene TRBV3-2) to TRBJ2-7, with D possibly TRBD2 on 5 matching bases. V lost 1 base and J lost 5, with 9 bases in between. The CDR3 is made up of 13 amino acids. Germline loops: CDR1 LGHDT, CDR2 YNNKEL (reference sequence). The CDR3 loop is CASSQAGVDEQYF. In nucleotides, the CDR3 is TGTGCCAGCAGCCAAGCCGGGGTCGACGAGCAGTACTTC.

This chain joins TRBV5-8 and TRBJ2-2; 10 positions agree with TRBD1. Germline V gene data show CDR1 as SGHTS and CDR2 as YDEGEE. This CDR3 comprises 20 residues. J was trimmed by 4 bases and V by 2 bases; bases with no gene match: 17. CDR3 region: CASSFTPGQGSPSVTGELFF. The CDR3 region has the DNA TGTGCCAGCAGCTTTACCCCGGGACAGGGGTCCCCATCAGTCACCGGGGAGCTGTTTTTT. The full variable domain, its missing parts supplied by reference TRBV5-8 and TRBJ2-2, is EAGVTQSPTHLIKTRGQQATLRCSPISGHTSVYWYQQALGLGLQFLLWYDEGEERNRGNFPPRFSGRQFPNYSSELNVNALELEDSALYLCASSFTPGQGSPSVTGELFFGEGSRLTVL.

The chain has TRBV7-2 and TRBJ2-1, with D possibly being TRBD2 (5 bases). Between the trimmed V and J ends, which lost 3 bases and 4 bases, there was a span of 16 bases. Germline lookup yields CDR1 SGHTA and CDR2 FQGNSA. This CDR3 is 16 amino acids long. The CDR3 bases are TGTGCCAGCAGCTTCCTGTCCAGCGGTAGTTACAATGAGCAGTTCTTC. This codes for CASSFLSSGSYNEQFF.

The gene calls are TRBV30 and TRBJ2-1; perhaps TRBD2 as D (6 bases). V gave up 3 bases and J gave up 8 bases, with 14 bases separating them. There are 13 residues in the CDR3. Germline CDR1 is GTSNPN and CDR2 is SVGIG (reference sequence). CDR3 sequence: CAWSFSSADEQFF. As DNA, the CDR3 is TGTGCCTGGAGCTTCTCTAGCGCGGATGAGCAGTTCTTC.

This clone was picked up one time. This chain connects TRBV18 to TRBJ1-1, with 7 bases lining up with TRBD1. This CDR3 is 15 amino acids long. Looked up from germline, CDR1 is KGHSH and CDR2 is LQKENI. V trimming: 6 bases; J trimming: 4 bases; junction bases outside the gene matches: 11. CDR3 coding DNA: TGTGCCAGCTCCCCCCGACAGGGCAAGGGCACTGAAGCTTTCTTT. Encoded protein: CASSPRQGKGTEAFF. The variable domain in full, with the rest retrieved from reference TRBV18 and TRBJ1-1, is NAGVMQNPRHLVRRRGQEARLRCSPMKGHSHVYWYRQLPEEGLKFMVYLQKENIIDESGMPKERFSAEFPKEGPSILRIQQVVRGDSAAYFCASSPRQGKGTEAFFGQGTRLTVV.

The CDR3 sequence: CASSLMGSGNEKLFF. The CDR3 nucleotides are TGTGCCAGCAGCTTAATGGGGAGTGGTAATGAAAAACTGTTTTTT. This rearrangement joins TRBV7-2 to TRBJ1-4; D not certain. CDR1 is SGHTA and CDR2 is FQGNSA in the germline V gene. Deletions cut 2 bases from V and 4 bases from J, with 11 bases between. The CDR3 totals 15 residues.

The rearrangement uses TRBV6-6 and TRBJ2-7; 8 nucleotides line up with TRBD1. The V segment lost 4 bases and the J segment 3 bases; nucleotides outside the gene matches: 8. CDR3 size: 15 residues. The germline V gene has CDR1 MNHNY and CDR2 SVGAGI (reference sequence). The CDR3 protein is CASSSFGQGYYEQYF. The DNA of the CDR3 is TGTGCCAGCAGTTCATTCGGACAGGGATACTACGAGCAGTACTTC.

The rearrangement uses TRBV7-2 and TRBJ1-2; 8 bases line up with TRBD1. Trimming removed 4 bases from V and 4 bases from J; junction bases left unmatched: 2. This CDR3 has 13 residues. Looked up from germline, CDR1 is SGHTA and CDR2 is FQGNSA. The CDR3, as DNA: TGTGCCAGCAGCTACGACAGGGGCTATGGCTACACCTTC. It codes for CASSYDRGYGYTF.

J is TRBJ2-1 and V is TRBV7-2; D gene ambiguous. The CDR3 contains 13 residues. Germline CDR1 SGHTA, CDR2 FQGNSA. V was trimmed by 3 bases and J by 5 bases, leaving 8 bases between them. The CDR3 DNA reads TGTGCCAGCAGCTTCGTTCAGAACAATGAGCAGTTCTTC. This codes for CASSFVQNNEQFF.

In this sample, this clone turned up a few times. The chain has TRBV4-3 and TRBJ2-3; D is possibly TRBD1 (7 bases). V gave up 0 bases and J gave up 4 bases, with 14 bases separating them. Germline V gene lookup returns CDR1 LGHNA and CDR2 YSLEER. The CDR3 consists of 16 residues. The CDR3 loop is CASSQDAGGGPDTQYF. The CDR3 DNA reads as TGCGCCAGCAGCCAAGATGCAGGGGGAGGCCCAGATACGCAGTATTTT.

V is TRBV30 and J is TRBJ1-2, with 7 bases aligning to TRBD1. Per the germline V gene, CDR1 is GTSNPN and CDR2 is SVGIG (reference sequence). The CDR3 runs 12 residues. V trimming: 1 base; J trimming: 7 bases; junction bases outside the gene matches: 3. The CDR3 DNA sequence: TGTGCCTGGAGTGACAGGGGAGTTGGCTACACCTTC. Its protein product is CAWSDRGVGYTF. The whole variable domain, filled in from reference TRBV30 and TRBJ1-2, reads SQTIHQWPATLVQPVGSPLSLECTVEGTSNPNLYWYRQAAGRGLQLLFYSVGIGQISSEVPQNLSASRPQDRQFILSSKKLLLSDSGFYLCAWSDRGVGYTFGSGTRLTVV.

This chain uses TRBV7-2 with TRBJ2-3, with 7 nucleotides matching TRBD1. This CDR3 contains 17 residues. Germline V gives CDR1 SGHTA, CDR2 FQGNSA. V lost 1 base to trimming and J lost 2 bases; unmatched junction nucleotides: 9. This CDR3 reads CASSLVGGQILTDTQYF. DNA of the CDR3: TGTGCCAGCAGCTTAGTAGGGGGACAGATCCTCACAGATACGCAGTATTTT.

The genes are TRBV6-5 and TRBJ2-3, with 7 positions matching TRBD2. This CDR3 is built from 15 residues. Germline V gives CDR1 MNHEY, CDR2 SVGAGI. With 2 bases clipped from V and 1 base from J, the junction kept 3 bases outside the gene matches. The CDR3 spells CASSYLGRGTDTQYF. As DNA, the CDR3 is TGTGCCAGCAGTTACCTGGGGAGGGGCACAGATACGCAGTATTTT.

CDR3 sequence: CASSLLRGDQGGGYTF. The CDR3 nucleotides are TGTGCCAGCAGCTTGCTTCGTGGCGACCAAGGGGGAGGCTACACCTTC. The chain recombines TRBV5-6 with TRBJ1-2, with TRBD1 as a possible D gene (6 bases). The germline gives CDR1 SGHDT, CDR2 YYEEEE. CDR3 length: 16 residues. The V and J ends lost 1 base and 8 bases respectively, with 21 bases between them.